The table lists the clone carrying this T cell receptor (beta chain) with a few counts. Antigen: not known. The CDR3 loop spans 18 amino acids. Germline V gene data show CDR1 as MNHNS and CDR2 as SASEGT. The junction had 4 bases not matched to a gene; V was cut back by 6 bases and J by 0 bases. The data belong to a study of post-analysis software for immune sequencing data. General study points: F-measure co-clustering was strong for batch-matched samples. About five TRBV segments occurring more often in patients than controls included TRBV5-6, TRBV5-1 and TRBV20-1. Versus controls, multiple sclerosis patients showed significantly lower diversity (normalized Chao1).

Unique molecular identifiers tagged the TCR beta cDNA libraries. A population of about 1 to 11 million T cells gave rise to about 500,000 cDNA molecules. TCRdb analysed the PCR reads with MiXCR anew, one entry per CDR3 protein. The sample contains roughly 570,000 distinct CDR3 sequences, around 31% of which appear only once. Sequencing was performed on blood. This chain joins TRBV6-1 and TRBJ2-6; the match to TRBD2 covers 14 bases. This sequence was found in a girl under 18 with multiple sclerosis. This chain's CDR3 is CASRRLAGGNSGANVLTF. In DNA form, the CDR3 reads TGTGCCAGCAGACGACTAGCGGGGGGGAACTCTGGGGCCAACGTCCTGACTTTC.